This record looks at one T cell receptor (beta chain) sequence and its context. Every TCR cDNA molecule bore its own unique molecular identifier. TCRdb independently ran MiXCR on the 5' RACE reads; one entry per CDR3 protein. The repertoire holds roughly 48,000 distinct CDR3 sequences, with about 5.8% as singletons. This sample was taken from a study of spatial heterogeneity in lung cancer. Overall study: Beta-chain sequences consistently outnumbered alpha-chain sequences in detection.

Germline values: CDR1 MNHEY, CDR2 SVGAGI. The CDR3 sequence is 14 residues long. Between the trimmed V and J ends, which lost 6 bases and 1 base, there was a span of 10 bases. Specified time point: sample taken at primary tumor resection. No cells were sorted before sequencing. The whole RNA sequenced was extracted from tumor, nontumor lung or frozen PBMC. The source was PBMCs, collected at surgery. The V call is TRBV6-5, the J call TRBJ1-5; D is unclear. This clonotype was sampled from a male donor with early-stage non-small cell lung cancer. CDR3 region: CASSPGWSNQPQHF. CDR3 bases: TGTGCCAGCAGCCCCGGATGGAGCAATCAGCCCCAGCATTTT.